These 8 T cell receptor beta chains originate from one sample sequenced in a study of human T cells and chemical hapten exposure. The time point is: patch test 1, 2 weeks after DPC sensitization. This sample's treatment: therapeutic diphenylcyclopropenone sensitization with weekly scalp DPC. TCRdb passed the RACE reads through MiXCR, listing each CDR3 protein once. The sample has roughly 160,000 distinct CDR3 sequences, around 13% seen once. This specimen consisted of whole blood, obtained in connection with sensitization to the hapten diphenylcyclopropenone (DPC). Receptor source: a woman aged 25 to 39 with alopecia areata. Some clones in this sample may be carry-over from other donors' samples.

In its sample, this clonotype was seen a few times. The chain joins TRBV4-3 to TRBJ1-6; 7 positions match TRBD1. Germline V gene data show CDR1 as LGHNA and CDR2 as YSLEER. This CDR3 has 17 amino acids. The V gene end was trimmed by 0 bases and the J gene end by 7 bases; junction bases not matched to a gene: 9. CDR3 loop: CASSQEVAGTENSPLHF. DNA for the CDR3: TGCGCCAGCAGCCAAGAGGTCGCCGGGACAGAGAATTCACCCCTCCACTTT.

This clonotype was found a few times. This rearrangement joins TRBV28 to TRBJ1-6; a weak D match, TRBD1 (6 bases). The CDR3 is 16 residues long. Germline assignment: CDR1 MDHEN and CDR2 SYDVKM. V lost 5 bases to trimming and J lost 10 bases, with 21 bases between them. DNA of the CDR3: TGTGCCAGCAGTCCCTCGTCACAGGGATTTGGCTCACCCCTCCACTTT. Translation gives CASSPSSQGFGSPLHF.

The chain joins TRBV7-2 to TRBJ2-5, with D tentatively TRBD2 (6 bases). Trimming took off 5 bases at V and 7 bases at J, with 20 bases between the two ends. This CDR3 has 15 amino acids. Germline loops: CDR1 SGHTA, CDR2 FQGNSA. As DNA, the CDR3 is TGTGCCAGCAGCCCTTCCGGGACTCAACTGGGGACCCAGTACTTC. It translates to CASSPSGTQLGTQYF.

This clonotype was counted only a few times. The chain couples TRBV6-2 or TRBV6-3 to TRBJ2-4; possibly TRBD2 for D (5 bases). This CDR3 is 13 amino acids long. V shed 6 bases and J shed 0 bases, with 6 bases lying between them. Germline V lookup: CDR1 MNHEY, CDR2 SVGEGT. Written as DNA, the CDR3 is TGTGCCAGCAGGGACTTAGCCAAAAACATTCAGTACTTC. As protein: CASRDLAKNIQYF.

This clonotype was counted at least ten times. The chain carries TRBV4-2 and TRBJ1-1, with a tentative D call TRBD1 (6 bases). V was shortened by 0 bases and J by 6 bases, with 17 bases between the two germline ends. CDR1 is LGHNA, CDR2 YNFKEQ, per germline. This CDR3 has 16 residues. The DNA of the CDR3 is TGTGCCAGCAGCCAAGATAGTGGGACACTCCGACCTGAAGCTTTCTTT. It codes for CASSQDSGTLRPEAFF.

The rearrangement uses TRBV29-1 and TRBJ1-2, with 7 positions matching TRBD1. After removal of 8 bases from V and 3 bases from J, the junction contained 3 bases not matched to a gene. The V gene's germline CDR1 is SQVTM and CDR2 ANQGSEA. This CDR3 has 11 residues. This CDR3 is CSLGQDYGYTF. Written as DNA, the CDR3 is TGCAGCCTAGGACAGGACTATGGCTACACCTTC.

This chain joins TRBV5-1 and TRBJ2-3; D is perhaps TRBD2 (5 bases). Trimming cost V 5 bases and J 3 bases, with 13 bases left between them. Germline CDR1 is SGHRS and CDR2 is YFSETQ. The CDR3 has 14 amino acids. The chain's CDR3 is CASRLAVSTDTQYF. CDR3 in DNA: TGCGCCAGCAGGCTAGCCGTGTCTACAGATACGCAGTATTTT.

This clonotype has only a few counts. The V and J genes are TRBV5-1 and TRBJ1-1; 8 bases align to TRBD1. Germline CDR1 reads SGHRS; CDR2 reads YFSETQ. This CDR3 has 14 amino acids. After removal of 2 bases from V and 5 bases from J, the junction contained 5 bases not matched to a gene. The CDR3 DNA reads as TGCGCCAGCAGCTTACAGGGGGAGATGACTGAAGCTTTCTTT. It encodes CASSLQGEMTEAFF. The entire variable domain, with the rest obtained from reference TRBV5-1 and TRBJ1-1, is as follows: KAGVTQTPRYLIKTRGQQVTLSCSPISGHRSVSWYQQTPGQGLQFLFEYFSETQRNKGNFPGRFSGRQFSNSRSEMNVSTLELGDSALYLCASSLQGEMTEAFFGQGTRLTVV.